Listed below are T cell receptor beta chains from one sample, sequenced in a study of blood T cell repertoires in COVID-19. This table comes from immunoSEQ multiplex PCR, and its TCRdb copy is limited to in-frame clones, with some not included. The sample has around 70,000 clones; 90% to 95% are singletons. Source material: peripheral blood. The source of these receptors is a human donor in a cohort sampled during active COVID-19. Each CDR3 is given with its conserved first and last residue. A D gene is named only where the DNA matches it firmly. The size field is filled for only some rows; it gives once, few, many or a size class.

v_gene	abundance	d_gene	j_gene	len	CDR3nt	CDR3aa
TRBV12-5	.	.	TRBJ1-1	13	TGTGCTAGTGGGGTCGGGGGGCTCGCTGAAGCTTTCTTT	CASGVGGLAEAFF
TRBV3-1/TRBV3-2	once	.	TRBJ2-3	13	TGTGCCAGCAGCCGGACTAGCACAGATACGCAGTATTTT	CASSRTSTDTQYF
TRBV30	.	.	TRBJ1-5	14	TGTGCCTGCGGGAGAGCGTGGGGCAATCAGCCCCAGCATTTT	CACGRAWGNQPQHF
TRBV29-1	.	.	TRBJ1-5	13	TGCAGCGTTAGGGGTCAAGCGAATCAGCCCCAGCATTTT	CSVRGQANQPQHF
TRBV7-2	.	TRBD2	TRBJ2-5	13	TGTGCCAGCAACGGGGGGGGCCAAGAGACCCAGTACTTC	CASNGGGQETQYF
TRBV4-2	.	TRBD2	TRBJ2-1	14	TGTGCCAGCGCGTCTAGCGGGACCTACAATGAGCAGTTCTTC	CASASSGTYNEQFF
TRBV9	.	.	TRBJ1-3	16	TGTGCCAGCAGCGTAGGCGCGGCGAGCACTGGAAACACCATATATTTT	CASSVGAASTGNTIYF
TRBV30	.	.	TRBJ1-6	13	TGTGCCTTAGCGGGGCAGGGAGAATCACCCCTCCACTTT	CALAGQGESPLHF
TRBV4-3	.	.	TRBJ2-5	15	TGCGCCAGCAGGCGAACGGCACAGGGCCTGGAGACCCAGTACTTC	CASRRTAQGLETQYF
TRBV11-2	.	.	TRBJ1-1	14	TGTGCCAGCAGCTTAAATGGGCCGAACACTGAAGCTTTCTTT	CASSLNGPNTEAFF
TRBV5-5	.	TRBD1	TRBJ1-6	15	TGTGCCAGCAGCTTAAGTGGACAGGGGAACTCACCCCTCCACTTT	CASSLSGQGNSPLHF
TRBV9	.	TRBD2	TRBJ2-3	16	TGTGCCAGCGGGATAGCGGGAGGGCCGGGCCCGGATACGCAGTATTTT	CASGIAGGPGPDTQYF
TRBV11-2	.	.	TRBJ2-7	16	TGTGCCAGCAGCTTAGAAGGCGGACTAACCTCCTACGAGCAGTACTTC	CASSLEGGLTSYEQYF
TRBV7-2	.	TRBD2	TRBJ2-3	15	TGTGCCAGCAGCTTACTAGCGGGGATCACAGATACGCAGTATTTT	CASSLLAGITDTQYF
TRBV3-1/TRBV3-2	.	TRBD1	TRBJ1-2	15	TGTGCCAGCAGCCATTACAGGGGGTCTAACTATGGCTACACCTTC	CASSHYRGSNYGYTF
TRBV24-1	.	.	TRBJ1-1	16	TGTGCCACCAGTGATTTCCGGGGGGAAGGGAACACTGAAGCTTTCTTT	CATSDFRGEGNTEAFF
TRBV7-9	.	.	TRBJ1-2	15	TGTGCCAGCAGCCAAGCCGGAAAGGGGGTCTTTGGCTACACCTTC	CASSQAGKGVFGYTF
TRBV6-5	.	TRBD1	TRBJ1-2	13	TGTGCCAGCAGCCAACAGGGGGCGGTGAGCTACACCTTC	CASSQQGAVSYTF
TRBV6-2/TRBV6-3	.	TRBD1	TRBJ1-5	15	TGTGCCAGCAGCGACCGACAGGGGGTCGTAGGGCCCCAGCATTTT	CASSDRQGVVGPQHF
TRBV4-2	.	.	TRBJ2-2	18	TGTGCCAGCAGCCAAAGGAGTCTCGAGCGAGGGGGCACCGGGGAGCTGTTTTTT	CASSQRSLERGGTGELFF
TRBV21-1	.	.	TRBJ2-1	17	TGTGCCAGCAGCCCAGAAGCGGACAGGGGCTTGGATGGTGAGCAGTTCTTC	CASSPEADRGLDGEQFF
TRBV11-2	.	TRBD2	TRBJ2-3	18	TGTGCCAGCAGCTTAGTAGCTGGACTAGCGGGCCGCACAGATACGCAGTATTTT	CASSLVAGLAGRTDTQYF
TRBV5-1	once	TRBD1	TRBJ1-2	16	TGCGCCAGCAGCTGGGGAAGGACAGGCGCTAACTATGGCTACACCTTC	CASSWGRTGANYGYTF
TRBV6-1	.	.	TRBJ1-6	19	TGTGCCAGCAGTGAAAAACGGCCGGGGACTAACGCCTATAATTCACCCCTCCACTTT	CASSEKRPGTNAYNSPLHF
TRBV20-1	.	.	TRBJ2-1	12	TGCAGTGCTAGTCTAATGCTGAGGGAGCAGTTCTTC	CSASLMLREQFF